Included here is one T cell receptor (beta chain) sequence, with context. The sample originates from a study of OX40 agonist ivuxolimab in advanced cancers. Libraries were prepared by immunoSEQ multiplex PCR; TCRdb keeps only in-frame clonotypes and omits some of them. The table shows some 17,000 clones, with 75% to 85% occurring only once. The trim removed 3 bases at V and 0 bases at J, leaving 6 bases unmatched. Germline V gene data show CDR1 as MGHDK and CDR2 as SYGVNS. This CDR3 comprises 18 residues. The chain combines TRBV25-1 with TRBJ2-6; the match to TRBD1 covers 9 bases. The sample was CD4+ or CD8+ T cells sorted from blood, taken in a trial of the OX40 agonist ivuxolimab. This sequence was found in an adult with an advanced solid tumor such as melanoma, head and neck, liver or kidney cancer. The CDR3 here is CASSDPGQGFSGANVLTF. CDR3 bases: TGTGCCAGCAGTGATCCGGGACAGGGCTTCTCTGGGGCCAACGTCCTGACTTTC.